The rows below give T cell receptor beta chains drawn from one sample of a study of CD8 T cells in ankylosing spondylitis. One entry per CDR3 protein, called by TCRdb with MiXCR from the 5' RACE reads. This table has under 300,000 distinct CDR3 sequences, roughly 8.6% appearing once. The sequenced sample consisted of blood, either unsorted or a sorted T cell fraction (not recorded which). All receptors come from a male donor with ankylosing spondylitis or in good health (not recorded which). The CDR3 runs from the conserved cysteine through the conserved F or W. Each record gives: CDR3 protein, CDR3 DNA, D gene, clone size, V gene, J gene. D genes are given only for firm matches. Not all rows give a size; the values are once, few, many and, for expanded clones, a class.

CAIPKLPQANTGELFF,TGTGCCATCCCCAAACTACCTCAGGCGAACACCGGGGAGCTGTTTTTT,.,many,TRBV10-3,TRBJ2-2
CASSYSGGLGQPQHF,TGTGCCAGCAGTTACTCGGGGGGGTTGGGGCAGCCCCAGCATTTT,.,few,TRBV6-5,TRBJ1-5
CAWSVNRGWYEQYF,TGTGCCTGGAGTGTAAATAGAGGTTGGTACGAGCAGTACTTC,.,.,TRBV30,TRBJ2-7
CASSSLADSYNEQFF,TGTGCCAGCAGCTCCCTAGCGGACTCCTACAATGAGCAGTTCTTC,TRBD2,many,TRBV7-2,TRBJ2-1
CAWSHHEQFF,TGTGCCTGGTCGCATCATGAGCAGTTCTTC,.,few,TRBV30,TRBJ2-1
CASSLSGQSTEAFF,TGTGCCAGCAGTTTATCAGGACAGTCCACTGAAGCTTTCTTT,.,many,TRBV12-3/TRBV12-4,TRBJ1-1
CASSYSQTSGSSYEQYF,TGTGCCAGCAGTTACTCTCAGACTAGCGGGTCCTCCTACGAGCAGTACTTC,TRBD2,many,TRBV6-5,TRBJ2-7
CASRLAAETQYF,TGTGCCAGCAGACTAGCGGCAGAGACCCAGTACTTC,TRBD2,many,TRBV3-1,TRBJ2-5
CASSLGWLDRNEQFF,TGTGCCAGCAGCTTGGGATGGTTGGATCGCAATGAGCAGTTCTTC,.,.,TRBV7-2,TRBJ2-1
CASSFGTYGYTF,TGTGCTAGCAGCTTTGGGACGTATGGCTACACCTTC,.,many,TRBV7-7,TRBJ1-2
CASSSDSLNSPLHF,TGTGCCAGCAGTTCCGACAGTCTTAATTCACCCCTCCACTTT,.,.,TRBV11-3,TRBJ1-6